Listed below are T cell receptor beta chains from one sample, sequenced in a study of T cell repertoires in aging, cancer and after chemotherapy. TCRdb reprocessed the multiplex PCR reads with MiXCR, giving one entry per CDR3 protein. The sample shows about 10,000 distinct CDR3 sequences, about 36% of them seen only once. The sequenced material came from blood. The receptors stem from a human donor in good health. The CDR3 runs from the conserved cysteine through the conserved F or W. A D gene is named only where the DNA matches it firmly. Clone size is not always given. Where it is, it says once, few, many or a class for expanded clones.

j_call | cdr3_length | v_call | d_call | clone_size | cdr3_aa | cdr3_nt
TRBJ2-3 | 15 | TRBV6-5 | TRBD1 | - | CASRIRQGTTDTQYF | TGTGCCAGCAGAATTAGACAGGGAACCACAGATACGCAGTATTTT
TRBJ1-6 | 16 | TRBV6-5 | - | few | CASRPYRVTYNSPLHF | TGTGCCAGCAGACCTTACAGGGTTACCTATAATTCACCCCTCCACTTT
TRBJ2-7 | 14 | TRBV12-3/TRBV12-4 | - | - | CASGSEGPTYEQYF | TGTGCCAGCGGCTCGGAGGGGCCAACCTACGAGCAGTACTTC
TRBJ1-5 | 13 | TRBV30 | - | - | CAWSQQGNQPQHF | TGTGCCTGGAGTCAACAGGGCAATCAGCCCCAGCATTTT
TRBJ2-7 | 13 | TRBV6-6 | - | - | CASSYLFRVWQYF | TGTGCCAGCAGTTATTTGTTCCGGGTTTGGCAGTACTTC
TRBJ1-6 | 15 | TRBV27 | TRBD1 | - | CASRTGMWDNSPLHF | TGTGCCAGCAGGACAGGGATGTGGGATAATTCACCCCTCCACTTT
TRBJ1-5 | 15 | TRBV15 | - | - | CATSRDSGGYQPQHF | TGTGCCACCAGCAGAGATTCTGGGGGTTACCAGCCCCAGCATTTT
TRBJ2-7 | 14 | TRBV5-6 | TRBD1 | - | CASSLGQGYYEQYF | TGTGCCAGCAGCTTGGGACAGGGGTACTACGAGCAGTACTTC
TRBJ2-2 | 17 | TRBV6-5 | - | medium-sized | CASSYPPTEPNTGELFF | TGTGCCAGCAGTTACCCCCCGACAGAACCGAACACCGGGGAGCTGTTTTTT
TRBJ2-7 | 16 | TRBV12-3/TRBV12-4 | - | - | CASRGPGVRGAYEQYF | TGTGCCAGCAGAGGCCCAGGGGTCCGGGGGGCCTACGAGCAGTACTTC
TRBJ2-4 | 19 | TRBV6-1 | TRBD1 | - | CASSSMTGTGSIAKNIQYF | TGTGCCAGCAGTTCAATGACAGGGACGGGCAGTATAGCCAAAAACATTCAGTACTTC
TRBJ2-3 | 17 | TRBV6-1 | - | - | CASTVLLGSSSTDTQYF | TGTGCCAGCACAGTGCTGTTGGGATCTTCTAGCACAGATACGCAGTATTTT
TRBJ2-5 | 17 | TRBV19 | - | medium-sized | CASSVAGAALSGETQYF | TGTGCCAGTAGTGTTGCAGGGGCAGCCCTTTCGGGGGAGACCCAGTACTTC
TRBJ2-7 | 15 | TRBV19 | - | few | CASSMDYLGTYEQYF | TGTGCCAGTAGTATGGACTACCTCGGCACCTACGAGCAGTACTTC
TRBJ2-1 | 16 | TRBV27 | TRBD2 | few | CASSFFGEGSYNEQFF | TGTGCCAGCAGTTTTTTTGGGGAGGGCTCCTACAATGAGCAGTTCTTC
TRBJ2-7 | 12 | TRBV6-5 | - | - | CASSYLGAEQYF | TGTGCCAGCAGTTACCTGGGGGCCGAGCAGTACTTC
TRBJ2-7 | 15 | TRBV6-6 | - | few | CASSYSNPRDYEQYF | TGTGCCAGCAGTTACTCGAATCCCCGGGACTACGAGCAGTACTTC
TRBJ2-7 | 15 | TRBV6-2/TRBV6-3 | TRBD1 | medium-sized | CASSLQGAGSYEQYF | TGTGCCAGCAGTCTCCAGGGGGCAGGCTCCTACGAGCAGTACTTC
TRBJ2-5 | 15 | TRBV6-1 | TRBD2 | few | CASSGQFGGRETQYF | TGTGCCAGCAGTGGACAGTTCGGGGGGAGAGAGACCCAGTACTTC
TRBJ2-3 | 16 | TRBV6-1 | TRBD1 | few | CASSRETGGSTDTQYF | TGTGCCAGCAGTCGAGAGACAGGGGGCAGCACAGATACGCAGTATTTT
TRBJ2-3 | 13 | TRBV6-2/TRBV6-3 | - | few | CASSYESTDTQYF | TGTGCCAGCAGTTACGAATCTACGGATACGCAGTATTTT
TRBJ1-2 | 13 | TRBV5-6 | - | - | CASSSGGAYGYTF | TGTGCCAGCAGCTCGGGGGGGGCCTATGGCTACACCTTC
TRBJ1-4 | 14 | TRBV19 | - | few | CASTIGQTNEKLFF | TGTGCCAGTACAATCGGACAGACTAATGAAAAACTGTTTTTT
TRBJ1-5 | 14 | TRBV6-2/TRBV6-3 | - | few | CASSYQVSNQPQHF | TGTGCCAGCAGTTACCAGGTTTCCAATCAGCCCCAGCATTTT
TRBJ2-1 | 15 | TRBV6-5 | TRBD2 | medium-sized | CASRPGTSGSYEQFF | TGTGCCAGCAGGCCCGGGACTAGCGGGAGTTATGAGCAGTTCTTC
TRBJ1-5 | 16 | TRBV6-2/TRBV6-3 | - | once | CASRPRVGVSNQPQHF | TGTGCCAGCAGACCCCGGGTGGGGGTGAGCAATCAGCCCCAGCATTTT